These T cell receptor beta chains were read from a single sample in a study of shared clonotypes between healthy human individuals. Assay: immunoSEQ multiplex PCR; the TCRdb copy retains only in-frame clones and omits some. In the table there are 2 million to 2.5 million clones, about nine tenths of which are singletons. The sequenced material came from naive CD4+ T cells from PBMCs. The receptors here all came from a man between 18 and 29 years old in good health. Some clones in this sample may be carry-over from other donors' samples. CDR3s include the opening cysteine and the closing phenylalanine or tryptophan. The D gene is left open where the match is weak. Only some rows state a clone size, as once, few, many or a class for expanded clones.

D gene	J gene	clone size	V gene	CDR3 DNA	CDR3 protein
TRBD1	TRBJ1-2	NA	TRBV7-9	TGTGCCAGCAGCCTGGGACAGGGAGTTTCCTATGGCTACACCTTC	CASSLGQGVSYGYTF
TRBD1	TRBJ1-1	NA	TRBV6-6	TGTGCCAGCAGCCGAACCGGGACAGCCGAAGGAACTGAAGCTTTCTTT	CASSRTGTAEGTEAFF
TRBD1	TRBJ2-5	NA	TRBV4-1	TGCGCCAGCAGCCGGACAGGGGTCGAGACCCAGTACTTC	CASSRTGVETQYF
NA	TRBJ2-2	once	TRBV5-1	TGCGCCAGCAGCTTGGAGCCTTTACTGAACACCGGGGAGCTGTTTTTT	CASSLEPLLNTGELFF
NA	TRBJ2-5	once	TRBV6-1	TGTGCCAGCAGTGGAGTATCTCAAGAGACCCAGTACTTC	CASSGVSQETQYF
TRBD1	TRBJ2-7	NA	TRBV4-1	TGCGCCAGCAGCCATCTCTTTCGGGGGCAGGGGGCTTCCCCATCCTACGAGCAGTACTTC	CASSHLFRGQGASPSYEQYF
TRBD2	TRBJ2-3	NA	TRBV28	TGTGGAGTGGGGGCGGGAGGGATGCATACGCAGTATTTT	CGVGAGGMHTQYF
NA	TRBJ1-2	NA	TRBV28	TGTGCCAGCAGTCGACAGACCTATGGCTACACCTTC	CASSRQTYGYTF
NA	TRBJ1-2	few	TRBV19	TGTGCCAGCAGTACGGCAGCCTATGGCTACACCTTC	CASSTAAYGYTF
TRBD2	TRBJ2-1	NA	TRBV11-3	TGTGCCAGCAGCTTGGCCGGGACTAGCTATGAGCAGTTCTTC	CASSLAGTSYEQFF
TRBD1	TRBJ2-7	NA	TRBV6-6	TGTGCCAGCAGTAACGACAGGGGTAGTACCTACGAGCAGTACTTC	CASSNDRGSTYEQYF
NA	TRBJ2-5	NA	TRBV11-2	TGTGCCAGCAGCTTAGCGACAGAGACCCAGTACTTC	CASSLATETQYF
NA	TRBJ2-3	NA	TRBV7-9	TGTGCCAGCGGCGGCGGAGATACGCAGTATTTT	CASGGGDTQYF
NA	TRBJ2-2	few	TRBV7-3	TGTGCCAGCAGCCACCCCCCGGGGGAGCTGTTTTTT	CASSHPPGELFF
TRBD2	TRBJ2-1	once	TRBV30	TGTGCCCGACGACTAGCGGGAGGCGGGAATGAGCAGTTCTTC	CARRLAGGGNEQFF
NA	TRBJ2-5	NA	TRBV6-1	TGTGCCAGCAGGGGCTGGGCTCCCGCGGAGACCCAGTACTTC	CASRGWAPAETQYF
TRBD2	TRBJ2-3	NA	TRBV6-1	TGTGCCAGCAGTGTGACGGGACTAGCGGGCCTATATATCCCCGATACGCAGTATTTT	CASSVTGLAGLYIPDTQYF
NA	TRBJ1-2	NA	TRBV7-2	TGTGCCAGCAGCTCGACGGGGGGGCCCTATGGCTACACCTTC	CASSSTGGPYGYTF
TRBD2	TRBJ2-1	NA	TRBV28	TGTGCCAGCACGCTGACTAGCGGGAGTTACAATGAGCAGTTCTTC	CASTLTSGSYNEQFF
NA	TRBJ1-2	once	TRBV2	TGTGCCAGCAGTGTCGGCCTCTATGGCTACACCTTC	CASSVGLYGYTF
TRBD2	TRBJ2-7	NA	TRBV27	TGTGCCAGCAGTAGACTAGCGGGAGGTACGTACGAGCAGTACTTC	CASSRLAGGTYEQYF
NA	TRBJ2-1	NA	TRBV9	TGTGCCAGCAGCGCCTTGTTCGGCGGGCAGTTCTTC	CASSALFGGQFF
NA	TRBJ1-1	NA	TRBV10-3	TGTGCCATCAGTGAGTCTCAGGGAGACACTGAAGCTTTCTTT	CAISESQGDTEAFF
NA	TRBJ2-3	NA	TRBV7-9	TGTGCCAGCAGCAGCCCCAAATTAAACCCGGTCACAGATACGCAGTATTTT	CASSSPKLNPVTDTQYF
NA	TRBJ1-2	NA	TRBV19	TGTGCCAGTAGTCCCGAGGGGGGACGGGGGTCTGGCTACACCTTC	CASSPEGGRGSGYTF
TRBD2	TRBJ2-7	NA	TRBV7-8	TGTGCCAGCAGCTTATCAGGTCGGGCGGGAGTATTCTACGAGCAGTACTTC	CASSLSGRAGVFYEQYF
NA	TRBJ1-5	NA	TRBV29-1	TGCAGCGTCGGCACCCCATCAGGCAATCAGCCCCAGCATTTT	CSVGTPSGNQPQHF
NA	TRBJ2-6	NA	TRBV6-1	TGTGCCAGCAGTGAAGCAGGGGCTGGGGCCAACGTCCTGACTTTC	CASSEAGAGANVLTF
NA	TRBJ1-4	NA	TRBV7-9	TGTGCCAGCAGCTTAGGGGACCAGGGGGAAAAACTGTTTTTT	CASSLGDQGEKLFF
NA	TRBJ2-3	NA	TRBV28	TGTGCCAGCATCCTCCAGGGTCGGGCAGATACGCAGTATTTT	CASILQGRADTQYF
NA	TRBJ2-1	NA	TRBV5-1	TGCGCCAGCAGCTTTAAGGCGGCCGAGTTTTACAATGAGCAGTTCTTC	CASSFKAAEFYNEQFF
NA	TRBJ1-2	NA	TRBV7-6	TGTGCCAGCAGCCCAGAACCGGGGCTAAGTGGCTACACCTTC	CASSPEPGLSGYTF
NA	TRBJ2-5	NA	TRBV9	TGTGCCAGCAGCTCCAAAGGTGGTGGGAGAGGCGATGAGACCCAGTACTTC	CASSSKGGGRGDETQYF
NA	TRBJ2-1	NA	TRBV2	TGTGCCAGCAGTCCCCCCGGGCCAGGGGGGGCCTACAATGAGCAGTTCTTC	CASSPPGPGGAYNEQFF
TRBD2	TRBJ2-4	NA	TRBV7-3	TGTGCCAGCAGCTTATTAGCGGGAAGCATTCAGTACTTC	CASSLLAGSIQYF
TRBD1	TRBJ1-1	NA	TRBV5-1	TGCGCCAGCAGCTTGGAAGCAGGGGGCTTGAACACTGAAGCTTTCTTT	CASSLEAGGLNTEAFF
NA	TRBJ1-1	NA	TRBV18	TGTGCCAGCTCACCAAATGCAGGGATGAACACTGAAGCTTTCTTT	CASSPNAGMNTEAFF
NA	TRBJ1-3	NA	TRBV9	TGTGCCAGCAGCATCCGCTCTGGAAACACCATATATTTT	CASSIRSGNTIYF
TRBD1	TRBJ1-2	NA	TRBV5-1	TGCGCCAGCAGCTTGGCGGACAGGGGGGTAGATGGCTACACCTTC	CASSLADRGVDGYTF
TRBD2	TRBJ2-7	NA	TRBV4-1	TGCGCCAGCAGCCCCCCCGGGCGGGAGGGCGAGCAGTACTTC	CASSPPGREGEQYF
TRBD1	TRBJ1-2	NA	TRBV7-2	TGTGCCAGCAGCCCGGGACAGGAGTCCTATGGCTACACCTTC	CASSPGQESYGYTF
NA	TRBJ2-1	NA	TRBV9	TGTGCCAGCAGCGTAGCCAGCGCTGCCCCCTACAATGAGCAGTTCTTC	CASSVASAAPYNEQFF
NA	TRBJ2-7	NA	TRBV6-1	TGTGCCAGCAGGGGGGAGTCCTACGAGCAGTACTTC	CASRGESYEQYF
NA	TRBJ1-2	NA	TRBV7-2	TGTGCCAGCAGCTTAGGAGCGGGGAACTATGGCTACACCTTC	CASSLGAGNYGYTF
TRBD2	TRBJ2-3	NA	TRBV28	TGTGCCAGCAGTTTAGGTGGGATGGTAGTAAGACTAGCGGGAGGCCCAGATACGCAGTATTTT	CASSLGGMVVRLAGGPDTQYF
TRBD2	TRBJ2-7	NA	TRBV5-4	TGTGCCAGCAGCGGGGGACTAGCGCGCGAGCAGTACTTC	CASSGGLAREQYF